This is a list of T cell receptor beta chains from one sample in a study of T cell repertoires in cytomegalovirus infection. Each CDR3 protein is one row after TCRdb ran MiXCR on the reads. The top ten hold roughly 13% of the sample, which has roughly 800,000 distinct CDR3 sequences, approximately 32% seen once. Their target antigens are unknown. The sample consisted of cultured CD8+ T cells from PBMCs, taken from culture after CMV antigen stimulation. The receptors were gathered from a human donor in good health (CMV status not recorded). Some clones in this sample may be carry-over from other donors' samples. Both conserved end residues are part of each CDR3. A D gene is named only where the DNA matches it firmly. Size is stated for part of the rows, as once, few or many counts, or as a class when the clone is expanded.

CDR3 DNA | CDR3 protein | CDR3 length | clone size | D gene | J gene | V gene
TGCAGTGCTAGGGAAAGACAGGGCGCGATTCAGCCCCAGCATTTT | CSARERQGAIQPQHF | 15 | - | TRBD1 | TRBJ1-5 | TRBV20-1
TGCAGCGTCGGCCGGGACTCCGGGGGCGAAAAACTGTTTTTT | CSVGRDSGGEKLFF | 14 | once | - | TRBJ1-4 | TRBV29-1
TGCGCCAGCAGCCCTGGACAGGGGTCCCTAGGCACTGAAGCTTTCTTT | CASSPGQGSLGTEAFF | 16 | many | TRBD1 | TRBJ1-1 | TRBV5-1
TGTGCCAGCAGTCCTACAGGAATAAAGGATACGCAGTATTTT | CASSPTGIKDTQYF | 14 | - | - | TRBJ2-3 | TRBV6-2/TRBV6-3
TGTGCCAGCAGCAAGACAGGGGTCAATGAGCAGTTCTTC | CASSKTGVNEQFF | 13 | - | TRBD1 | TRBJ2-1 | TRBV7-3
TGCGCCAGCAGTTCGCACCGGGACAGGCCGAGCGAGCCCCAGCATTTT | CASSSHRDRPSEPQHF | 16 | few | TRBD1 | TRBJ1-5 | TRBV4-1
TGCGCCAGCAGCCAAGATCCCAGGACAGGTTCATCTGGAAACACCATATATTTT | CASSQDPRTGSSGNTIYF | 18 | few | TRBD1 | TRBJ1-3 | TRBV4-3
TGCGCCAGCAGCTTGGAGGCATATAACACTGAAGCTTTCTTT | CASSLEAYNTEAFF | 14 | - | - | TRBJ1-1 | TRBV5-1
TGTGCCAGCAGGAACCCGGGGTTTAATTCACCCCTCCACTTT | CASRNPGFNSPLHF | 14 | few | - | TRBJ1-6 | TRBV27
TGTGCCAGCAGCCATGGTTCCCAAGCATGGGAGCAGTTCTTC | CASSHGSQAWEQFF | 14 | few | - | TRBJ2-1 | TRBV5-4
TGTGCCAGCAGTCCAAGAGCAGAGAGGGAGCTGTTTTTT | CASSPRAERELFF | 13 | - | - | TRBJ2-2 | TRBV27
TGTGCCAGCAGTTCTCTGGGAACAGCTCCTAACTATGGCTACACCTTC | CASSSLGTAPNYGYTF | 16 | - | - | TRBJ1-2 | TRBV27
TGTGCCATCAGTGACGGGCCCCAGGTGAACCATGAGCAGTTCTTC | CAISDGPQVNHEQFF | 15 | - | - | TRBJ2-1 | TRBV10-3
TGCAGTGCTGGTCGAGACGGGTACACCGGGGAGCTGTTTTTT | CSAGRDGYTGELFF | 14 | - | - | TRBJ2-2 | TRBV20-1
TGTGCCAGCAGCTTACCCGGGACAGAGAACACCGGGGAGCTGTTTTTT | CASSLPGTENTGELFF | 16 | few | TRBD1 | TRBJ2-2 | TRBV7-9
TGTGCCATCAGTGAAAGCCGGGACATAGAGCAGTTCTTC | CAISESRDIEQFF | 13 | - | - | TRBJ2-1 | TRBV10-3
TGTGCCAGCAGCTCGCCGGGACAGGGGGGCACCGGGGAGCTGTTTTTT | CASSSPGQGGTGELFF | 16 | - | TRBD1 | TRBJ2-2 | TRBV7-9
TGTGCCAGCAGTTACTCGGGCGGTGGAGGGCCCTATGGCTACACCTTC | CASSYSGGGGPYGYTF | 16 | - | - | TRBJ1-2 | TRBV6-5
TGTGCCAGCAGGGATGGGGACAGGGGCACAGATACGCAGTATTTT | CASRDGDRGTDTQYF | 15 | - | TRBD1 | TRBJ2-3 | TRBV9
TGTGCCAGCAGGGACAGGGGGCGAGGAAACACCATATATTTT | CASRDRGRGNTIYF | 14 | few | TRBD1 | TRBJ1-3 | TRBV12-3/TRBV12-4
TGCAGTGCTAGAGATTTGACCTCAAGGAACACTGAAGCTTTCTTT | CSARDLTSRNTEAFF | 15 | - | - | TRBJ1-1 | TRBV20-1
TGTGCCAGCAGCTTAGAAAGGGCAGGGAGCTCTGGAAACACCATATATTTT | CASSLERAGSSGNTIYF | 17 | many | - | TRBJ1-3 | TRBV7-8
TGTGCCAGCAGCTTCGAGGGCCACGAGCAGTACTTC | CASSFEGHEQYF | 12 | few | - | TRBJ2-7 | TRBV7-6